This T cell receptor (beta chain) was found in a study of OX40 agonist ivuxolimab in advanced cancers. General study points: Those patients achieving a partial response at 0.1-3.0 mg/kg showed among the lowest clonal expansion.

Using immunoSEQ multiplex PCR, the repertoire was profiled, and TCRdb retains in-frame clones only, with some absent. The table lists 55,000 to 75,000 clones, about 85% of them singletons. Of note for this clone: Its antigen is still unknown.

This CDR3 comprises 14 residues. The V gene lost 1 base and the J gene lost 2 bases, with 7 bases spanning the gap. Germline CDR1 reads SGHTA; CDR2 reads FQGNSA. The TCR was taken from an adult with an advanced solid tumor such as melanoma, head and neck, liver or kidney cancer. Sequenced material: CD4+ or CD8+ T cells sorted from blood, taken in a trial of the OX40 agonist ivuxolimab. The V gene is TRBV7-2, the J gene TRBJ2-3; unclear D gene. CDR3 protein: CASSLGGITDTQYF. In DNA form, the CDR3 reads TGTGCCAGCAGCTTAGGTGGGATCACAGATACGCAGTATTTT. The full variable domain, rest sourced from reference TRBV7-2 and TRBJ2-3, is GAGVSQSPSNKVTEKGKDVELRCDPISGHTALYWYRQSLGQGLEFLIYFQGNSAPDKSGLPSDRFSAERTGGSVSTLTIQRTQQEDSAVYLCASSLGGITDTQYFGPGTRLTVL.